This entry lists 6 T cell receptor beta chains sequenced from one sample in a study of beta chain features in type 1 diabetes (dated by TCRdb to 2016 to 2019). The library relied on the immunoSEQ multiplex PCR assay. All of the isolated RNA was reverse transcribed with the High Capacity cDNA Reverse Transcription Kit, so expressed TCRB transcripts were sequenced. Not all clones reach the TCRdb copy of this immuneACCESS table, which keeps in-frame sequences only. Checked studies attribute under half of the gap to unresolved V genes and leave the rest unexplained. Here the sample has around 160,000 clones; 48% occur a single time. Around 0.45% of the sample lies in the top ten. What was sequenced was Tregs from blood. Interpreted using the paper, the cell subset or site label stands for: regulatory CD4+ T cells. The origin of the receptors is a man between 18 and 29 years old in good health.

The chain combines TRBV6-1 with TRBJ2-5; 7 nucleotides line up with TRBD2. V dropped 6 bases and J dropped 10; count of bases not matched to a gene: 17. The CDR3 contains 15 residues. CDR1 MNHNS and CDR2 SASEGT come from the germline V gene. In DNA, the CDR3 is TGTGCCAGCAGCCGCATGGGGACTAACATGGACTTCCAGTACTTC. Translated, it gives CASSRMGTNMDFQYF.

The CDR3 DNA sequence: TGTGCCAGCAGCTCGGAGGCCGGGCAGCCCCAGCATTTT. It specifies CASSSEAGQPQHF. The V and J genes are TRBV11-2 and TRBJ1-5; D remains unclear. The CDR3 is 13 residues long. Germline V lookup: CDR1 SGHAT, CDR2 FQNNGV. The V gene lost 4 bases and the J gene lost 7 bases, with 11 bases spanning the gap.

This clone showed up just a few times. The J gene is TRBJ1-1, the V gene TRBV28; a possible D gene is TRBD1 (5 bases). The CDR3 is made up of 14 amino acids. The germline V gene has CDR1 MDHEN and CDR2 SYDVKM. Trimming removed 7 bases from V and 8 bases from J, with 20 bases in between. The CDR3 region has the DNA TGTGCCAGCACTACTGCCCAGGGCCAAAAAGAAGCTTTCTTT. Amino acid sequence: CASTTAQGQKEAFF.

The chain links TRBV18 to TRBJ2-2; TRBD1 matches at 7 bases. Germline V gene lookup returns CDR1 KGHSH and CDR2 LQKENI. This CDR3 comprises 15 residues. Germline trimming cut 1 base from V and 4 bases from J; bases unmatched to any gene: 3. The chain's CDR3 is CASSPRGGFTGELFF. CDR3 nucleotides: TGTGCCAGCTCACCACGAGGGGGCTTCACCGGGGAGCTGTTTTTT.

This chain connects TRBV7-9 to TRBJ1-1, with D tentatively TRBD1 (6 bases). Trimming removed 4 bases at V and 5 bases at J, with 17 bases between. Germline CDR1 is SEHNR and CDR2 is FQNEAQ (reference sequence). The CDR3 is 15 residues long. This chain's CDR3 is CASSSTTGSQTEAFF. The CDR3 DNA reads TGTGCCAGCAGCTCGACAACAGGGTCTCAGACTGAAGCTTTCTTT.

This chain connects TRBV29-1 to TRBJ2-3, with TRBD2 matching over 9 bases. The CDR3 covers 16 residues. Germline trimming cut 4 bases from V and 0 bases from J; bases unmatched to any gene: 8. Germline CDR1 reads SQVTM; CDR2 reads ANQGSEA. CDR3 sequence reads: CSVVGYAGGSTDTQYF. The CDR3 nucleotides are TGCAGCGTTGTGGGGTACGCGGGAGGGAGCACAGATACGCAGTATTTT.